The entry that follows covers one T cell receptor beta chain sequence. This CDR3 has 14 amino acids. V was trimmed by 5 bases and J by 4 bases, leaving 14 bases between them. From germline, CDR1 is SEHNR and CDR2 FQNEAQ (reference sequence). The data originate from a study of blood T cell repertoires in COVID-19. Study summary: Samples of COVID-19 (acute and convalescent) were obtained from the United States, Italy and Spain. The cDNA or gDNA used as material had been derived from T cells, B-cell-depleted T cells, or PBMCs.

Authors' methods: Estimates of nucleated cell counts were drawn from the amplification of reference gene primers. Measured with immunoSEQ multiplex PCR; TCRdb has only the in-frame clones, and not every one. V and J calls and clone size are given by that table; D and trimming were obtained from the DNA. The sample records 80,000 to 90,000 clones, around four fifths being singletons. The gene calls are TRBV7-9 and TRBJ1-1, with D perhaps matching TRBD1 (5 bases). Sample: peripheral blood. This clonotype was obtained from a woman between 70 and 85 years old with acute or convalescent COVID-19. CDR3 nucleotides: TGTGCCAGCAGCCCCAGGGATTCGGGCACTGAAGCTTTCTTT. This sequence encodes CASSPRDSGTEAFF.